The rows below give T cell receptor beta chains drawn from one sample of a study of blood T cell repertoires in COVID-19. Sequencing was performed with immunoSEQ multiplex PCR; in TCRdb, only in-frame clones are kept and a portion is missing. The table records more than 400,000 clones, around 85% of them present only once. The sample was peripheral blood. The source of these receptors is a human donor in a cohort sampled during active COVID-19. Each CDR3 is given with its conserved first and last residue. Fields, in order: CDR3 DNA, CDR3 protein, D gene, clone size, V gene, J gene. D genes are given only for firm matches. Clone size is given for some rows only: seen once, a few or many times, or a class if the clone is expanded.

TGCGCCAGCAGCACGTTGGGAGTTGGGGCCAACGTCCTGACTTTC	CASSTLGVGANVLTF	-	-	TRBV5-1	TRBJ2-6
TGTGCCAGTAGTAGCCAGATGAATCAGCCCCAGCATTTT	CASSSQMNQPQHF	-	-	TRBV19	TRBJ1-5
TGTGCCAGCAGCCCGTTGGGGAGAACGGCTCAAGAGACCCAGTACTTC	CASSPLGRTAQETQYF	-	once	TRBV14	TRBJ2-5
TGCGCCAGCAGCCAAGATCGGGGACTCTCTGGAAACACCATATATTTT	CASSQDRGLSGNTIYF	-	once	TRBV4-3	TRBJ1-3
TGCGCCAGCAGACATATCAGGGATGCCTATGGCTACACCTTC	CASRHIRDAYGYTF	-	-	TRBV5-1	TRBJ1-2
TGCGCCAGCAGCCAGAGACTAGCTTCCTACGAGCAGTACTTC	CASSQRLASYEQYF	TRBD2	-	TRBV4-3	TRBJ2-7
TGTGCCAGCAGCTTAGCTTCGGAGTTCCACGTCTACGAGCAGTACTTC	CASSLASEFHVYEQYF	-	-	TRBV7-6	TRBJ2-7
TGTGCCAGCAGCCGAAGCGGGAGACCCAGAGATACGCAGTATTTT	CASSRSGRPRDTQYF	TRBD2	-	TRBV11-2	TRBJ2-3
TGCGCCAGCAGCTTCGGAGATCGAGGGCTAAACATTCAGTACTTC	CASSFGDRGLNIQYF	-	-	TRBV5-1	TRBJ2-4
TGCAGCGTTGACGTACTAGCGGGAGCCTCAAGCCACGAGCAGTACTTC	CSVDVLAGASSHEQYF	TRBD2	-	TRBV29-1	TRBJ2-7
TGTGCCAGCAGCAGACTAGCGCCTAACACCGGGGAGCTGTTTTTT	CASSRLAPNTGELFF	TRBD2	once	TRBV6-5	TRBJ2-2